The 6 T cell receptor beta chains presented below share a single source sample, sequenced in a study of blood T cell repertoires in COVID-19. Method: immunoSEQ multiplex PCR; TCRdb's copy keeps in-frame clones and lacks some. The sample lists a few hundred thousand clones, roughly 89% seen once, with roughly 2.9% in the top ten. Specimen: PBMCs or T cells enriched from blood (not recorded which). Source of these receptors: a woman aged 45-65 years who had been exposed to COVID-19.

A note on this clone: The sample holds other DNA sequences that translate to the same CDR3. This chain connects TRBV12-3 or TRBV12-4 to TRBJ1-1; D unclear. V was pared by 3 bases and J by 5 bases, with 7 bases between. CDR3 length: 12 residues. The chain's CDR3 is CASSFPGTEAFF. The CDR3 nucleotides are TGTGCCAGCAGTTTCCCGGGGACTGAAGCTTTCTTT.

The CDR3 DNA is TGTGCCTGGATAGGCGGTCGGGATTGGTATGGCTACACCTTC. This gives the protein CAWIGGRDWYGYTF. The chain employs TRBV30 and TRBJ1-2, with D unclear. Germline V gene lookup returns CDR1 GTSNPN and CDR2 SVGIG (reference sequence). V dropped 4 bases and J dropped 5 bases, with 17 bases sitting between them. The CDR3 extends over 14 amino acids.

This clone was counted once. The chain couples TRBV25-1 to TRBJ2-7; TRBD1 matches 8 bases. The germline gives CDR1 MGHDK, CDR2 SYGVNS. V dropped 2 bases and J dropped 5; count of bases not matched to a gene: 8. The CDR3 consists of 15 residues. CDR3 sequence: CASSEVQQGVHEQYF. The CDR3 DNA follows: TGTGCCAGCAGTGAAGTCCAACAGGGGGTGCACGAGCAGTACTTC.

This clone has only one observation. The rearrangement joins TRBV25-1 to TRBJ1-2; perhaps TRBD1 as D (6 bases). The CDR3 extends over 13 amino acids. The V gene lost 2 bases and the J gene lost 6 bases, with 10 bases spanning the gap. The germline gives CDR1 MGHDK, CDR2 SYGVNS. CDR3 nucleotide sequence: TGTGCCAGCAGTGAACCCAGGGGAAATGGCTACACCTTC. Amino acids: CASSEPRGNGYTF.

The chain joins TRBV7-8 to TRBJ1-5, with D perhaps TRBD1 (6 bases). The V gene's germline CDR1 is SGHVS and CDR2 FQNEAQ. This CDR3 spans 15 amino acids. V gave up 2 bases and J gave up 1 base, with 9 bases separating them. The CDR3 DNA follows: TGTGCCAGCAGCTTAACAGGGACAAGCAATCAGCCCCAGCATTTT. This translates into CASSLTGTSNQPQHF. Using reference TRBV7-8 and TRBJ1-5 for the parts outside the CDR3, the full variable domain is GAGVSQSPRYKVAKRGQDVALRCDPISGHVSLFWYQQALGQGPEFLTYFQNEAQLDKSGLPSDRFFAERPEGSVSTLKIQRTQQEDSAVYLCASSLTGTSNQPQHFGDGTRLSIL.

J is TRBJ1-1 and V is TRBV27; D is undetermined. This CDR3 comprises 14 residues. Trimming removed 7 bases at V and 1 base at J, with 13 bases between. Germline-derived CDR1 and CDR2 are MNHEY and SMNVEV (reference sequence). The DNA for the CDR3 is TGTGCCAGCACCCCACTTGAGGGGAACACTGAAGCTTTCTTT. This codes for CASTPLEGNTEAFF.